These T cell receptor beta chains were read from a single sample in a study of T cell responses to AZD1222 COVID-19 vaccine. Measured with immunoSEQ multiplex PCR; TCRdb has only the in-frame clones, and not every one. The profile shows approximately 70,000 clones, roughly 88% of them singletons. The sample in question was peripheral blood, obtained on day 0 of AZD1222 vaccination. Source of these receptors: an adult in good health. CDR3s include the opening cysteine and the closing phenylalanine or tryptophan. The D gene is left open where the match is weak. A row's size may be missing; if present it is once, few, many or a size class.

d_call j_call clone_size v_call cdr3_aa cdr3_nt
NA TRBJ2-1 NA TRBV9 CASSVGSRSNEQFF TGTGCCAGCAGCGTAGGGTCTCGGTCCAATGAGCAGTTCTTC
NA TRBJ1-5 NA TRBV9 CASSRGVGMGNQPQHF TGTGCCAGCAGCCGAGGGGTGGGTATGGGCAATCAGCCCCAGCATTTT
TRBD2 TRBJ2-2 NA TRBV7-2 CASSGLAGVRTGELFF TGTGCCAGCAGCGGACTAGCGGGAGTAAGGACCGGGGAGCTGTTTTTT
NA TRBJ2-1 NA TRBV10-1 CASSEPGSRGNEQFF TGCGCCAGCAGTGAGCCGGGAAGTCGCGGCAATGAGCAGTTCTTC
NA TRBJ1-3 NA TRBV18 CASSPGQNSGNTIYF TGTGCCAGCTCACCAGGGCAGAACTCTGGAAACACCATATATTTT
NA TRBJ2-2 NA TRBV27 CASSPGQNTGELFF TGTGCCAGCAGCCCGGGACAGAACACCGGGGAGCTGTTTTTT
NA TRBJ1-2 once TRBV10-3 CAISESSGYTF TGTGCCATCAGTGAGTCAAGTGGCTACACCTTC
TRBD2 TRBJ2-1 once TRBV9 CASSKRTAGSSYNEQFF TGTGCCAGCAGCAAACGCACAGCGGGGAGCTCCTACAATGAGCAGTTCTTC
TRBD1 TRBJ2-2 once TRBV19 CASRLGGGTGELFF TGTGCCAGTAGGTTAGGGGGCGGCACCGGGGAGCTGTTTTTT
NA TRBJ1-3 NA TRBV24-1 CATSSLGAGNTIYF TGTGCCACCAGTTCCTTGGGGGCTGGAAACACCATATATTTT
NA TRBJ1-6 NA TRBV3-1/TRBV3-2 CASSQYPGMDSPLHF TGTGCCAGCAGCCAGTATCCAGGGATGGACTCACCCCTCCACTTT
NA TRBJ2-1 NA TRBV18 CASSPQASYNEQFF TGTGCCAGCTCACCACAGGCCTCCTACAATGAGCAGTTCTTC
TRBD1 TRBJ1-3 NA TRBV9 CASSVRQGASGNTIYF TGTGCCAGCAGCGTTCGACAGGGCGCCTCTGGAAACACCATATATTTT
NA TRBJ2-3 NA TRBV28 CASSFKLLADTQYF TGTGCCAGCAGTTTTAAACTCCTCGCAGATACGCAGTATTTT
NA TRBJ1-4 NA TRBV19 CASRTATNEKLFF TGTGCCTCCCGGACGGCAACTAATGAAAAACTGTTTTTT
TRBD1 TRBJ1-5 NA TRBV14 CASRTTGQGLGRNQPQHF TGTGCCAGCAGGACTACGGGACAGGGTTTGGGGCGCAATCAGCCCCAGCATTTT
TRBD1 TRBJ2-1 NA TRBV6-2/TRBV6-3 CASSPRTGWREQFF TGTGCCAGCAGTCCGAGGACAGGGTGGCGTGAGCAGTTCTTC
TRBD1 TRBJ1-2 NA TRBV12-3/TRBV12-4 CASRGQSYGYTF TGTGCCAGCAGGGGACAGTCCTATGGCTACACCTTC
TRBD1 TRBJ2-2 NA TRBV25-1 CASSDYRGRSIGELFF TGTGCCAGCAGTGATTACAGGGGGCGCTCAATCGGGGAGCTGTTTTTT
TRBD1 TRBJ1-1 NA TRBV6-5 CASIPGQGNTEAFF TGTGCCAGCATCCCGGGACAGGGGAATACTGAAGCTTTCTTT
TRBD1 TRBJ1-2 NA TRBV7-9 CASSDAGTGYGYTF TGTGCCAGCAGCGACGCCGGGACAGGCTATGGCTACACCTTC
NA TRBJ2-5 NA TRBV30 CAWSATHETQYF TGTGCCTGGAGTGCGACTCACGAGACCCAGTACTTC
TRBD1 TRBJ1-1 NA TRBV19 CASSIGTGDEAFF TGTGCCAGTAGTATTGGGACAGGAGATGAAGCTTTCTTT
NA TRBJ2-1 NA TRBV3-1/TRBV3-2 CASSSGIRDGDEQFF TGTGCCAGCAGCTCAGGCATAAGGGACGGCGATGAGCAGTTCTTC
NA TRBJ2-1 NA TRBV28 CASNSGQNNNEQFF TGTGCCAGCAACTCCGGACAGAATAACAATGAGCAGTTCTTC
NA TRBJ1-1 NA TRBV25-1 CASSLGGDTEAFF TGTGCCAGCTCCCTTGGAGGGGACACTGAAGCTTTCTTT
NA TRBJ2-7 NA TRBV4-1 CASSQAPGGSGYEQYF TGCGCCAGCAGCCAAGCGCCGGGTGGGAGCGGTTACGAGCAGTACTTC
TRBD1 TRBJ1-1 NA TRBV2 CASSAQGVAFF TGTGCCAGCAGTGCACAGGGGGTGGCTTTCTTT
NA TRBJ1-1 NA TRBV28 CASSLRGTSDTEAFF TGTGCCAGCAGCCTCCGCGGGACGTCTGACACTGAAGCTTTCTTT
NA TRBJ2-4 NA TRBV7-2 CASSLESRSNIQYF TGTGCCAGCAGCTTAGAGAGTAGATCAAACATTCAGTACTTC
NA TRBJ1-2 NA TRBV27 CASSSPGKRLGGYTF TGTGCCAGCAGTTCTCCGGGTAAACGTTTGGGTGGCTACACCTTC
NA TRBJ2-7 once TRBV28 CASRPPGLAYEQYF TGTGCCAGCAGACCCCCGGGGTTGGCCTACGAGCAGTACTTC
TRBD1 TRBJ2-7 NA TRBV27 CASSLSGGTGFYEQYF TGTGCCAGCAGTTTATCGGGGGGGACAGGGTTCTACGAGCAGTACTTC
NA TRBJ2-7 NA TRBV28 CASSRRENFGEQYF TGTGCCAGCAGTCGCCGGGAGAACTTCGGGGAGCAGTACTTC
NA TRBJ2-7 NA TRBV29-1 CSAVVDEQYF TGCAGCGCTGTGGTAGACGAGCAGTACTTC
TRBD2 TRBJ2-5 NA TRBV6-4 CASSDGTSGPKLPEETQYF TGTGCCAGCAGTGACGGGACTAGCGGGCCAAAACTCCCTGAGGAGACCCAGTACTTC
NA TRBJ2-5 once TRBV2 CASSVTRQETQYF TGTGCCAGCAGTGTTACTCGGCAAGAGACCCAGTACTTC
TRBD1 TRBJ1-2 NA TRBV28 CASSPSPGQINYGYTF TGTGCCAGCAGTCCCTCTCCGGGACAGATTAACTATGGCTACACCTTC
TRBD1 TRBJ1-6 few TRBV6-1 CASSEAGGFGSPLHF TGTGCCAGCAGTGAGGCAGGGGGCTTTGGTTCACCCCTCCACTTT
NA TRBJ2-2 NA TRBV7-2 CASCTSRSTGELFF TGTGCCAGCTGTACTAGCCGGAGCACCGGGGAGCTGTTTTTT
TRBD1 TRBJ1-1 NA TRBV24-1 CATSDEGANTEAFF TGTGCCACCAGTGACGAGGGGGCTAACACTGAAGCTTTCTTT